This T cell receptor beta chain was found in a study of T-cell reconstitution after alpha-beta-depleted transplantation in children. This clonotype was counted a few times. Its target is unknown. Study results and caveats: Surviving recipient T cells and thymic progenitors produced the high day-60 TCRbeta diversity seen in some patients. The main origin of T-cell counts and diversity one year after transplant was newly produced T cells.

A TCRbeta library incorporating unique molecular identifiers was prepared. TCRdb re-derived calls from the PCR reads in MiXCR, one entry per CDR3 protein. The table shows under 250,000 distinct CDR3 sequences, with approximately 6.3% occurring only once. The germline gives CDR1 SGHDN, CDR2 FVKESK. Deletions cut 4 bases from V and 3 bases from J, with 13 bases between. The CDR3 loop spans 15 amino acids. This TCR was recovered from a boy younger than 10 with acute lymphoblastic leukemia, due to receive a stem cell transplant. The sequencing used PBMCs, collected before TCRalphabeta/CD19-depleted stem cell transplant. The chain recombines TRBV14 with TRBJ2-4; maybe TRBD1 (6 bases). CDR3 nucleotide sequence: TGTGCCAGCAGCCGAAACAGGGCGGACAAAAACATTCAGTACTTC. It is translated as CASSRNRADKNIQYF. The variable domain in full, completed from reference TRBV14 and TRBJ2-4, reads EAGVTQFPSHSVIEKGQTVTLRCDPISGHDNLYWYRRVMGKEIKFLLHFVKESKQDESGMPNNRFLAERTGGTYSTLKVQPAELEDSGVYFCASSRNRADKNIQYFGAGTRLSVL.